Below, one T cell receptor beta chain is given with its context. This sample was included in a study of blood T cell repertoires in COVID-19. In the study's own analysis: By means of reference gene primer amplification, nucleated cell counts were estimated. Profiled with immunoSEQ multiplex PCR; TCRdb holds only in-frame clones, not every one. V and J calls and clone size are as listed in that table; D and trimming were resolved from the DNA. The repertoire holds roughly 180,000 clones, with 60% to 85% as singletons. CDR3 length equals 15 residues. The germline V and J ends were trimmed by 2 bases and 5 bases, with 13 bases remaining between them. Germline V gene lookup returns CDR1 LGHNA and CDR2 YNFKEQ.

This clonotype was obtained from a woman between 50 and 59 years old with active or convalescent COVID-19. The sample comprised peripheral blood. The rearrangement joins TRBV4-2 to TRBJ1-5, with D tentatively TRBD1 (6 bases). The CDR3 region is CASSQNREGYQPQHF. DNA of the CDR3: TGTGCCAGCAGCCAAAACAGGGAGGGCTATCAGCCCCAGCATTTT.